A selection of T cell receptor beta chains follows, all from one sample in a study of naive CD8 T cells in extremely preterm neonates. The method was immunoSEQ multiplex PCR; TCRdb's version includes in-frame clones alone and lacks a portion of them. This table has around 4,000 clones, over 95% appearing once. Specimen: naive CD8+ T cells from blood. All receptors come from a human donor in good health. CDR3s include the opening cysteine and the closing phenylalanine or tryptophan. A D gene is named only where the DNA matches it firmly. Not every row has a clone size; where given, it reads once, few, many or a size class.

>15|TRBJ1-1|TRBD1|TRBV4-3|NA
TGCGCCAGCAGCCAAGCCCCGGGACAGGGGATTGAAGCTTTCTTT
CASSQAPGQGIEAFF
>16|TRBJ2-3|NA|TRBV5-4|NA
TGTGCCAGCAGCTCAATTGGGGGGGGGCCCACAGATACGCAGTATTTT
CASSSIGGGPTDTQYF
>12|TRBJ2-1|NA|TRBV4-1|NA
TGCGCCAGCAGCCCCCAGGGGATTGAGCAGTTCTTC
CASSPQGIEQFF
>16|TRBJ2-5|TRBD1|TRBV15|NA
TGTGCCACCAGCGTTCGACAGGGAGAAATGGAAGAGACCCAGTACTTC
CATSVRQGEMEETQYF
>15|TRBJ1-2|NA|TRBV7-2|NA
TGTGCCAGCAGCTTAGGATTGGGGGGGGGTTATGGCTACACCTTC
CASSLGLGGGYGYTF
>13|TRBJ1-1|NA|TRBV6-1|NA
TGTGCCAGCAGTGCCGGACCACTAGCTGAAGCTTTCTTT
CASSAGPLAEAFF
>14|TRBJ1-1|NA|TRBV6-6|NA
TGTGCCAGCAGTTACTCCGGGGGAGGTACTGAAGCTTTCTTT
CASSYSGGGTEAFF
>14|TRBJ2-2|NA|TRBV4-1|NA
TGCGCCAGCAGCCAAGTACATAACACCGGGGAGCTGTTTTTT
CASSQVHNTGELFF
>15|TRBJ1-2|NA|TRBV5-8|once
TGTGCCAGCACTTTTCTCAGGGCCATTAACTATGGCTACACCTTC
CASTFLRAINYGYTF
>20|TRBJ2-6|TRBD1|TRBV4-1|NA
TGCGCCAGCAGCCTCTTCGCCCAGGGACAGCGCAACTCTGGGGCCAACGTCCTGACTTTC
CASSLFAQGQRNSGANVLTF
>17|TRBJ2-3|TRBD1|TRBV6-4|once
TGTGCCAGCACGAAAGGTCGGGACAGGCAAAGCACAGATACGCAGTATTTT
CASTKGRDRQSTDTQYF
>15|TRBJ1-3|TRBD1|TRBV13|NA
TGTGCCAGCAGCCACAATCAGGGGGCTGGAAACACCATATATTTT
CASSHNQGAGNTIYF
>15|TRBJ1-1|NA|TRBV6-1|NA
TGTGCCAGCAGTTTAAAACAGGGCTCTGGCACTGAAGCTTTCTTT
CASSLKQGSGTEAFF
>15|TRBJ2-1|NA|TRBV7-9|NA
TGTGCCAGCAGCCCACCGGGGGTTTCCTACAATGAGCAGTTCTTC
CASSPPGVSYNEQFF
>18|TRBJ2-1|TRBD2|TRBV5-4|NA
TGTGCCAGCAGCCAGGGACTAGCGGGGGGGCCTGGTGGCAATGAGCAGTTCTTC
CASSQGLAGGPGGNEQFF
>15|TRBJ2-5|TRBD1|TRBV7-8|once
TGTGCCAGCAGCTTCTCGACAGGGGCGGGGGAGACCCAGTACTTC
CASSFSTGAGETQYF
>15|TRBJ2-3|NA|TRBV11-2|NA
TGTGCCAGCAGCTTAGCAGGTCGTGGGACAGATACGCAGTATTTT
CASSLAGRGTDTQYF
>15|TRBJ1-1|NA|TRBV28|NA
TGTGCCAGCAGCTGGGGGGTGACCCTGAACACTGAAGCTTTCTTT
CASSWGVTLNTEAFF
>13|TRBJ2-3|NA|TRBV5-1|NA
TGCGCCAGCAGCTTGGCGGGCACAGATACGCAGTATTTT
CASSLAGTDTQYF
>16|TRBJ2-1|TRBD2|TRBV9|NA
TGTGCCAGCAGCGGCAAACTAGCGGGGGGGCCCAATGAGCAGTTCTTC
CASSGKLAGGPNEQFF
>13|TRBJ1-1|NA|TRBV28|NA
TGTGCCAGCATCGATGGGGGGGACACTGAAGCTTTCTTT
CASIDGGDTEAFF